The rows below give T cell receptor beta chains drawn from one sample of a study of blood T cell repertoires in COVID-19. The data were produced by immunoSEQ multiplex PCR, yet TCRdb's version contains in-frame clones alone and is incomplete. The profile shows about 400,000 clones, roughly 88% of them singletons. What was sequenced was PBMCs or T cells enriched from blood (not recorded which). These TCRs come from a woman aged 40-49 years with acute COVID-19. CDR3s leave out the opening cysteine and the closing phenylalanine or tryptophan. Each record gives: V gene, CDR3 length, clone size, J gene, CDR3 protein. Not all rows give a size; the values are once, few, many and, for expanded clones, a class.

v_call: TRBV7-9
cdr3_length: 12
clone_size: .
j_call: TRBJ1-4
cdr3_aa: ASSLGQGTWKLF

v_call: TRBV6-1
cdr3_length: 13
clone_size: .
j_call: TRBJ2-3
cdr3_aa: ASSEADRGTDTQY

v_call: TRBV19
cdr3_length: 14
clone_size: .
j_call: TRBJ2-7
cdr3_aa: ASSIGETGSGYEQY

v_call: TRBV24-1
cdr3_length: 14
clone_size: .
j_call: TRBJ2-1
cdr3_aa: ATSDPASKSWDEQF

v_call: TRBV5-1
cdr3_length: 13
clone_size: .
j_call: TRBJ2-5
cdr3_aa: ASNYHQPWEETQY

v_call: TRBV14
cdr3_length: 12
clone_size: .
j_call: TRBJ1-1
cdr3_aa: ASSQELENTEAF

v_call: TRBV6-5
cdr3_length: 13
clone_size: .
j_call: TRBJ1-3
cdr3_aa: ASREDRGPGNTIY

v_call: TRBV25-1
cdr3_length: 13
clone_size: .
j_call: TRBJ1-2
cdr3_aa: ASSGWTAGDYGYT

v_call: TRBV29-1
cdr3_length: 11
clone_size: .
j_call: TRBJ1-2
cdr3_aa: SARQGANYGYT

v_call: TRBV24-1
cdr3_length: 14
clone_size: .
j_call: TRBJ2-6
cdr3_aa: ATSDRQGSGANVLT

v_call: TRBV14
cdr3_length: 11
clone_size: few
j_call: TRBJ1-2
cdr3_aa: ASSGLVSSGYT

v_call: TRBV27
cdr3_length: 13
clone_size: .
j_call: TRBJ1-5
cdr3_aa: ASSSIRGTRQPQH

v_call: TRBV7-9
cdr3_length: 10
clone_size: once
j_call: TRBJ1-1
cdr3_aa: ASSLGGGGAD

v_call: TRBV7-9
cdr3_length: 12
clone_size: .
j_call: TRBJ2-7
cdr3_aa: ASSFTGVGYEQY

v_call: TRBV30
cdr3_length: 12
clone_size: .
j_call: TRBJ2-7
cdr3_aa: AWSKKTNPFEQY

v_call: TRBV19
cdr3_length: 10
clone_size: few
j_call: TRBJ1-2
cdr3_aa: ASLRAGYGYT

v_call: TRBV11-2
cdr3_length: 12
clone_size: .
j_call: TRBJ1-1
cdr3_aa: ASSPGNLNTEAF

v_call: TRBV5-8
cdr3_length: 12
clone_size: few
j_call: TRBJ1-3
cdr3_aa: ASSFHLSGNTIY

v_call: TRBV2
cdr3_length: 11
clone_size: .
j_call: TRBJ2-1
cdr3_aa: ASKAGGNNEQF

v_call: TRBV16
cdr3_length: 12
clone_size: .
j_call: TRBJ2-7
cdr3_aa: ASSFGQGSYEQY

v_call: TRBV5-5
cdr3_length: 13
clone_size: .
j_call: TRBJ2-5
cdr3_aa: ASSLSPTGDETQY

v_call: TRBV7-2
cdr3_length: 15
clone_size: .
j_call: TRBJ1-6
cdr3_aa: ASSLAGGIRAGSPLH

v_call: TRBV11-2
cdr3_length: 13
clone_size: few
j_call: TRBJ1-3
cdr3_aa: ASSTLRHSGNTIY

v_call: TRBV19
cdr3_length: 14
clone_size: .
j_call: TRBJ2-5
cdr3_aa: ASSMTSGNPQETQY

v_call: TRBV19
cdr3_length: 11
clone_size: .
j_call: TRBJ1-1
cdr3_aa: ASSIQGNTEAF

v_call: TRBV10-3
cdr3_length: 13
clone_size: .
j_call: TRBJ1-2
cdr3_aa: AIQPQTGESYGYT

v_call: TRBV29-1
cdr3_length: 13
clone_size: .
j_call: TRBJ2-5
cdr3_aa: SVEDPGRKSETQY

v_call: TRBV6-2/TRBV6-3
cdr3_length: 11
clone_size: .
j_call: TRBJ1-1
cdr3_aa: ASSRQKNTEAF

v_call: TRBV19
cdr3_length: 14
clone_size: .
j_call: TRBJ1-1
cdr3_aa: ASSMGRDRRNTEAF

v_call: TRBV14
cdr3_length: 13
clone_size: .
j_call: TRBJ2-3
cdr3_aa: ASTRGDFSTDTQY

v_call: TRBV6-5
cdr3_length: 14
clone_size: .
j_call: TRBJ2-1
cdr3_aa: ASSYEGGGARDEQF

v_call: TRBV12-3/TRBV12-4
cdr3_length: 11
clone_size: .
j_call: TRBJ1-5
cdr3_aa: ASSLAGGQPQH

v_call: TRBV27
cdr3_length: 12
clone_size: .
j_call: TRBJ1-2
cdr3_aa: ASTPGGGLGGYT

v_call: TRBV3-1/TRBV3-2
cdr3_length: 14
clone_size: .
j_call: TRBJ2-4
cdr3_aa: ASSQTGRAAKNIQY

v_call: TRBV7-9
cdr3_length: 14
clone_size: .
j_call: TRBJ2-1
cdr3_aa: ASSLRTSGGMVEQF

v_call: TRBV9
cdr3_length: 13
clone_size: .
j_call: TRBJ1-1
cdr3_aa: ASSVDGGTNTEAF

v_call: TRBV4-2
cdr3_length: 15
clone_size: .
j_call: TRBJ1-2
cdr3_aa: ASSQDIPSGQGYGYT